Listed below are T cell receptor beta chains from one sample, sequenced in a study of blood T cell repertoires in COVID-19. The method was immunoSEQ multiplex PCR; TCRdb's version includes in-frame clones alone and lacks a portion of them. The sample gives 90,000 to 150,000 clones, 87% of which show up once; 7.7% is in the top ten. The sequenced sample consisted of peripheral blood. These receptors were taken from a human donor in a cohort sampled during active COVID-19. Each CDR3 is given with its conserved first and last residue. Fields, in order: J gene, D gene, clone size, V gene, CDR3 protein, CDR3 DNA. A D gene is named only where the DNA matches it firmly. Clone sizes are given selectively: once, few, many, or a class where the clone is expanded.

TRBJ1-1 | TRBD1 | . | TRBV7-9 | CASSKDRGQGNTEAFF | TGTGCCAGCAGCAAAGACAGGGGGCAGGGGAACACTGAAGCTTTCTTT
TRBJ2-1 | . | . | TRBV6-4 | CASSVEGTVSYEQFF | TGTGCCAGCAGTGTGGAGGGGACAGTTAGTTATGAGCAGTTCTTC
TRBJ1-3 | . | . | TRBV3-1/TRBV3-2 | CASSQDSSVHSGNTIYF | TGTGCCAGCAGCCAAGATTCGTCAGTTCACTCTGGAAACACCATATATTTT
TRBJ2-4 | . | . | TRBV5-4 | CASSSPRTGSKNIQYF | TGTGCCAGCAGCTCCCCACGGACTGGAAGCAAAAACATTCAGTACTTC
TRBJ1-2 | TRBD1 | . | TRBV7-2 | CASSFPSDRGPNNYGYTF | TGTGCCAGCAGCTTCCCCTCGGACAGGGGGCCTAACAACTATGGCTACACCTTC
TRBJ2-6 | TRBD1 | few | TRBV9 | CASSVAGGATNVLTF | TGTGCCAGCAGCGTAGCAGGGGGAGCCACCAACGTCCTGACTTTC
TRBJ2-7 | . | . | TRBV7-3 | CASSLSGGQDYEQYF | TGTGCCAGCAGCTTATCGGGGGGACAGGACTACGAGCAGTACTTC
TRBJ2-2 | TRBD2 | . | TRBV9 | CASSLLAGSTGELFF | TGTGCCAGCAGCCTGTTAGCGGGGAGCACCGGGGAGCTGTTTTTT
TRBJ1-2 | TRBD1 | . | TRBV28 | CASSPTGAANYGYTF | TGTGCCAGCAGTCCTACAGGGGCAGCTAACTATGGCTACACCTTC
TRBJ2-1 | TRBD2 | . | TRBV3-1/TRBV3-2 | CASSQDMALAEYNEQFF | TGTGCCAGCAGCCAAGATATGGCCCTAGCGGAATACAATGAGCAGTTCTTC
TRBJ2-7 | . | . | TRBV5-1 | CASSLAGNSYEQYF | TGCGCCAGCAGCTTAGCCGGGAACTCCTACGAGCAGTACTTC
TRBJ2-7 | . | . | TRBV7-8 | CASSRILILRQRPDYEQYF | TGTGCCAGCAGCCGAATTTTAATACTTCGACAGAGGCCGGACTACGAGCAGTACTTC
TRBJ2-7 | . | . | TRBV5-8 | CASSLGGGPSYEQYF | TGTGCCAGCAGCTTGGGAGGGGGACCCTCCTACGAGCAGTACTTC
TRBJ1-1 | TRBD1 | . | TRBV3-1/TRBV3-2 | CASSSLSRQGIGEAFF | TGTGCCAGCAGCTCACTAAGTAGACAGGGGATTGGTGAAGCTTTCTTT
TRBJ2-2 | . | . | TRBV5-5 | CASSPQGHRITNTGELFF | TGTGCCAGCAGCCCACAGGGTCACCGGATAACGAACACCGGGGAGCTGTTTTTT
TRBJ2-2 | TRBD1 | . | TRBV15 | CATSRGQGGTGELFF | TGTGCCACCAGCAGAGGACAGGGGGGAACCGGGGAGCTGTTTTTT
TRBJ1-4 | . | once | TRBV19 | CASIGAAKATNEKLFF | TGTGCCAGTATTGGGGCGGCGAAAGCAACTAATGAAAAACTGTTTTTT
TRBJ1-4 | . | . | TRBV9 | CASSPRGGGSTNEKLFF | TGTGCCAGCAGCCCACGAGGGGGTGGGTCGACTAATGAAAAACTGTTTTTT
TRBJ1-2 | . | . | TRBV9 | CASSVAESYGYTF | TGTGCCAGCAGCGTAGCGGAGAGCTATGGCTACACCTTC
TRBJ1-2 | . | . | TRBV9 | CASSVAGYYGYTF | TGTGCCAGCAGCGTAGCCGGGTACTATGGCTACACCTTC
TRBJ2-2 | TRBD1 | . | TRBV7-7 | CASSLTRTGETGELFF | TGTGCTAGCAGCTTAACAAGGACAGGGGAGACCGGGGAGCTGTTTTTT
TRBJ2-1 | . | once | TRBV7-2 | CASSLGSGSSYNEQFF | TGTGCCAGCAGCTTAGGGTCGGGGAGCTCCTACAATGAGCAGTTCTTC
TRBJ1-4 | . | few | TRBV2 | CASSGLDRISPNEKLFF | TGTGCCAGCAGTGGTTTAGACAGAATATCTCCTAATGAAAAACTGTTTTTT
TRBJ2-7 | . | . | TRBV7-8 | CASSLAGATGEQYF | TGTGCCAGCAGCTTAGCGGGGGCCACCGGGGAGCAGTACTTC
TRBJ2-2 | . | . | TRBV7-9 | CASSHGSPTGELFF | TGTGCCAGCAGTCACGGGTCGCCCACCGGGGAGCTGTTTTTT
TRBJ2-7 | TRBD2 | . | TRBV14 | CASSPTSYISGRLAYEQYF | TGTGCCAGCAGCCCCACGAGCTATATTAGCGGGAGATTGGCCTACGAGCAGTACTTC
TRBJ1-5 | TRBD1 | . | TRBV18 | CASSHPGQAPQPQHF | TGTGCCAGCTCACACCCCGGACAGGCGCCTCAGCCCCAGCATTTT
TRBJ1-5 | . | . | TRBV19 | CASSIGAGKGSNQPQHF | TGTGCCAGTAGTATCGGAGCAGGGAAGGGGAGCAATCAGCCCCAGCATTTT
TRBJ2-7 | TRBD2 | . | TRBV3-1/TRBV3-2 | CASATSGGSYEQYF | TGTGCCAGTGCCACTAGCGGGGGGTCCTACGAGCAGTACTTC
TRBJ2-5 | TRBD2 | . | TRBV28 | CASSATGTSSETQYF | TGTGCCAGCAGTGCGACCGGGACTAGCTCGGAGACCCAGTACTTC
TRBJ1-5 | TRBD1 | . | TRBV5-6 | CASSSVNRGPNQPQHF | TGTGCCAGCAGCTCGGTTAACAGGGGCCCAAATCAGCCCCAGCATTTT
TRBJ2-3 | TRBD2 | . | TRBV30 | CAWRPGLAGRYTQYF | TGTGCCTGGAGACCCGGACTAGCGGGGCGTTATACGCAGTATTTT
TRBJ1-1 | . | . | TRBV6-1 | CASSERGGLGAFF | TGTGCCAGCAGTGAAAGGGGAGGGCTCGGAGCTTTCTTT
TRBJ1-1 | . | . | TRBV30 | CAWSVQGEGTEAFF | TGTGCCTGGAGTGTACAGGGAGAAGGGACTGAAGCTTTCTTT
TRBJ2-3 | TRBD2 | . | TRBV11-2 | CASSFLGTSRTSTDTQYF | TGTGCCAGCAGCTTTCTTGGGACTAGCCGAACTAGCACAGATACGCAGTATTTT
TRBJ1-6 | . | . | TRBV6-5 | CASSMGHHNSPLHF | TGTGCCAGCAGTATGGGACACCATAATTCACCCCTCCACTTT
TRBJ2-2 | . | . | TRBV7-9 | CASSPPAGELFF | TGTGCCAGCAGCCCTCCGGCCGGGGAGCTGTTTTTT
TRBJ2-7 | . | . | TRBV7-2 | CASSPESRRPSYEQYF | TGTGCCAGCAGCCCGGAGAGCCGGAGGCCTTCCTACGAGCAGTACTTC
TRBJ2-2 | . | few | TRBV9 | CASSVDRLGTGELFF | TGTGCCAGCAGCGTTGACCGGCTAGGCACCGGGGAGCTGTTTTTT
TRBJ1-2 | TRBD1 | . | TRBV5-1 | CASSSGQGGNGYTF | TGCGCCAGCAGCTCGGGACAGGGGGGCAATGGCTACACCTTC
TRBJ1-5 | . | . | TRBV15 | CATSLWITSGRSNQPQHF | TGTGCCACCAGCCTATGGATAACTAGTGGGAGGAGCAATCAGCCCCAGCATTTT
TRBJ2-5 | TRBD1 | . | TRBV6-5 | CASSYSGQGQTQYF | TGTGCCAGCAGTTACTCGGGACAGGGACAGACCCAGTACTTC
TRBJ2-3 | TRBD1 | . | TRBV10-1 | CASGTGGRGTDTQYF | TGCGCCAGCGGGACAGGAGGGCGCGGCACAGATACGCAGTATTTT
TRBJ1-4 | TRBD1 | . | TRBV7-7 | CASSSSTGVEKLFF | TGTGCTAGCAGCTCCTCGACAGGGGTTGAAAAACTGTTTTTT
TRBJ2-1 | TRBD2 | . | TRBV5-8 | CASSPGLAGVHYNEQFF | TGTGCCAGCAGCCCAGGACTAGCGGGAGTTCACTACAATGAGCAGTTCTTC
TRBJ2-2 | . | . | TRBV5-1 | CASSLFSENTGELFF | TGCGCCAGCAGCTTGTTCAGCGAAAACACCGGGGAGCTGTTTTTT
TRBJ1-1 | TRBD1 | once | TRBV7-6 | CASSWTGGSEAFF | TGTGCCAGCAGCTGGACAGGGGGCTCTGAAGCTTTCTTT
TRBJ1-1 | . | . | TRBV10-2 | CASCVGGTEAFF | TGCGCCTCCTGTGTGGGGGGCACTGAAGCTTTCTTT
TRBJ2-7 | TRBD1 | . | TRBV9 | CASSVSGQGIYEQYF | TGTGCCAGCAGCGTATCCGGACAGGGGATCTACGAGCAGTACTTC
TRBJ1-4 | . | . | TRBV6-4 | CASSKGNRAGEKLFF | TGTGCCAGCAGTAAGGGCAACAGGGCTGGTGAAAAACTGTTTTTT
TRBJ2-7 | TRBD2 | . | TRBV5-1 | CASSLPGGGPNEQYF | TGCGCCAGCAGCCTCCCCGGCGGGGGGCCAAACGAGCAGTACTTC
TRBJ2-3 | TRBD2 | . | TRBV7-2 | CASSFSGRALGDTQYF | TGTGCCAGCAGCTTTAGCGGGAGGGCCCTCGGAGATACGCAGTATTTT
TRBJ1-5 | TRBD1 | . | TRBV12-3/TRBV12-4 | CASRHRGLQPQHF | TGTGCCAGCCGGCACAGGGGGCTTCAGCCCCAGCATTTT
TRBJ2-3 | . | . | TRBV21-1 | CASSLRGQGVADTQYF | TGTGCCAGCAGCCTTCGCGGACAGGGGGTGGCAGATACGCAGTATTTT
TRBJ1-5 | TRBD1 | few | TRBV5-6 | CASSNGQGFVQPQHF | TGTGCCAGCAGCAATGGACAGGGTTTTGTGCAGCCCCAGCATTTT
TRBJ1-2 | . | . | TRBV10-3 | CAIQGGEGYTF | TGTGCCATCCAAGGGGGGGAGGGCTACACCTTC
TRBJ2-7 | TRBD1 | . | TRBV11-3 | CASSSRDRTYEQYF | TGTGCCAGCAGCTCCCGGGACAGGACGTACGAGCAGTACTTC
TRBJ2-1 | TRBD2 | once | TRBV4-1 | CASSQLSAGVNEQFF | TGCGCCAGCAGCCAGCTCAGCGCGGGGGTCAATGAGCAGTTCTTC
TRBJ2-3 | . | . | TRBV11-2 | CASSLNTGFTDTQYF | TGTGCCAGCAGCTTAAACACGGGATTTACAGATACGCAGTATTTT
TRBJ1-1 | . | few | TRBV3-1/TRBV3-2 | CASSQAQASTEAFF | TGTGCCAGCAGCCAAGCGCAGGCAAGCACTGAAGCTTTCTTT